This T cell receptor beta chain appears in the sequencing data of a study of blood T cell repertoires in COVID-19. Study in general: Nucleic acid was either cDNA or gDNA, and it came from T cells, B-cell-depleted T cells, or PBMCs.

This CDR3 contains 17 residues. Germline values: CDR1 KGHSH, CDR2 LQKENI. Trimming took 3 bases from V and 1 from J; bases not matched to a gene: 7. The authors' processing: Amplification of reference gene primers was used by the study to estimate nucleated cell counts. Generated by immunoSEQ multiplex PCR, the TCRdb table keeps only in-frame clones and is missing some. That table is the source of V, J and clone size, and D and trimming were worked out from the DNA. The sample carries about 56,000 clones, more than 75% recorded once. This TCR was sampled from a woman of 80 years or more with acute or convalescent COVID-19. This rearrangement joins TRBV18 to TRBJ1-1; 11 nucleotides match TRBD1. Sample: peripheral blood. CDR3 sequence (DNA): TGTGCCAGCTCACCGATTCGGGACAGGGGGAGGAACACTGAAGCTTTCTTT. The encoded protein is CASSPIRDRGRNTEAFF.